Listed below are T cell receptor beta chains from one sample, sequenced in a study of shared clonotypes between healthy human individuals. The protocol was immunoSEQ multiplex PCR, while the TCRdb copy is restricted to in-frame clones and leaves out a portion. The sample includes some 980,000 clones, over 60% seen only once; the top ten take around 1.4%. The source material was memory CD4+ T cells sorted from blood. The receptor source for this set is a man younger than 35 in good health. CDR3s include the opening cysteine and the closing phenylalanine or tryptophan. The order of the fields is clone size, D gene, J gene, V gene, CDR3 protein, CDR3 DNA. A D gene is named only where the DNA matches it firmly. For some rows the clone size is stated as once, few or many, or as a class when expanded; others skip it.

clone_size: -
d_call: TRBD1
j_call: TRBJ2-7
v_call: TRBV5-4
cdr3_aa: CASTPGQGSYEQYF
cdr3_nt: TGTGCCAGCACCCCGGGACAGGGATCCTACGAGCAGTACTTC

clone_size: -
d_call: -
j_call: TRBJ1-1
v_call: TRBV13
cdr3_aa: CASSFGSEAFF
cdr3_nt: TGTGCCAGCAGCTTCGGATCTGAAGCTTTCTTT

clone_size: once
d_call: TRBD1
j_call: TRBJ1-2
v_call: TRBV27
cdr3_aa: CASQGVGLGYTF
cdr3_nt: TGTGCCAGCCAGGGGGTGGGGCTTGGCTACACCTTC

clone_size: once
d_call: -
j_call: TRBJ1-6
v_call: TRBV6-5
cdr3_aa: CASSKGGSYNSPLHF
cdr3_nt: TGTGCCAGCAGTAAAGGGGGCTCCTATAATTCACCCCTCCACTTT

clone_size: -
d_call: TRBD1
j_call: TRBJ1-4
v_call: TRBV30
cdr3_aa: CAWSVQGQGNEKLFF
cdr3_nt: TGTGCCTGGAGTGTACAGGGGCAGGGTAATGAAAAACTGTTTTTT

clone_size: -
d_call: -
j_call: TRBJ2-3
v_call: TRBV2
cdr3_aa: CASSARGTGTDTQYF
cdr3_nt: TGTGCCAGCAGTGCCAGGGGCACAGGCACAGATACGCAGTATTTT

clone_size: -
d_call: TRBD1
j_call: TRBJ2-7
v_call: TRBV6-1
cdr3_aa: CASSPGTGLGEQYF
cdr3_nt: TGTGCCAGCAGTCCCGGGACAGGGTTGGGTGAGCAGTACTTC

clone_size: -
d_call: TRBD1
j_call: TRBJ1-1
v_call: TRBV4-2
cdr3_aa: CASSQGYRGFTEAFF
cdr3_nt: TGTGCCAGCAGCCAGGGGTACAGGGGGTTCACTGAAGCTTTCTTT

clone_size: -
d_call: -
j_call: TRBJ1-2
v_call: TRBV6-6
cdr3_aa: CASSYSHINYGYTF
cdr3_nt: TGTGCCAGCAGTTACTCCCACATAAACTATGGCTACACCTTC

clone_size: -
d_call: TRBD2
j_call: TRBJ2-6
v_call: TRBV6-4
cdr3_aa: CASSTGLDWSGANVLTF
cdr3_nt: TGTGCCAGCAGTACGGGACTAGATTGGTCTGGGGCCAACGTCCTGACTTTC

clone_size: -
d_call: -
j_call: TRBJ2-3
v_call: TRBV19
cdr3_aa: CASSIVGRGADTQYF
cdr3_nt: TGTGCCAGTAGTATAGTCGGCAGGGGGGCAGATACGCAGTATTTT

clone_size: -
d_call: TRBD2
j_call: TRBJ2-2
v_call: TRBV9
cdr3_aa: CASSEPLAGGPGELFF
cdr3_nt: TGTGCCAGCAGCGAGCCCCTAGCGGGAGGGCCCGGGGAGCTGTTTTTT

clone_size: -
d_call: -
j_call: TRBJ2-5
v_call: TRBV30
cdr3_aa: CAWSKDFQETQYF
cdr3_nt: TGTGCCTGGAGTAAGGATTTCCAAGAGACCCAGTACTTC

clone_size: -
d_call: -
j_call: TRBJ1-2
v_call: TRBV28
cdr3_aa: CASSPPQGLNYGYTF
cdr3_nt: TGTGCCAGCAGTCCGCCCCAGGGCCTTAACTATGGCTACACCTTC

clone_size: -
d_call: TRBD1
j_call: TRBJ2-7
v_call: TRBV18
cdr3_aa: CASSRGQGVEQYF
cdr3_nt: TGTGCCAGCTCACGGGGACAGGGAGTCGAGCAGTACTTC

clone_size: -
d_call: TRBD1
j_call: TRBJ1-5
v_call: TRBV28
cdr3_aa: CASSLVSRGRKQPQHF
cdr3_nt: TGTGCCAGCAGTTTAGTCTCCAGGGGGCGAAAACAGCCCCAGCATTTT

clone_size: -
d_call: -
j_call: TRBJ2-7
v_call: TRBV18
cdr3_aa: CASSPGGVSYEQYF
cdr3_nt: TGTGCCAGCTCACCGGGGGGCGTCTCCTACGAGCAGTACTTC

clone_size: -
d_call: -
j_call: TRBJ2-7
v_call: TRBV5-1
cdr3_aa: CASSLEGSSYEQYF
cdr3_nt: TGCGCCAGCAGCTTGGAGGGGAGCTCCTACGAGCAGTACTTC

clone_size: -
d_call: -
j_call: TRBJ2-3
v_call: TRBV7-2
cdr3_aa: CASSRLGDTQYF
cdr3_nt: TGTGCCAGCAGTAGACTAGGAGATACGCAGTATTTT

clone_size: -
d_call: -
j_call: TRBJ1-2
v_call: TRBV30
cdr3_aa: CAWGHMRNSAGYTF
cdr3_nt: TGTGCCTGGGGGCACATGAGGAATTCAGCTGGCTACACCTTC

clone_size: -
d_call: -
j_call: TRBJ2-2
v_call: TRBV2
cdr3_aa: CATGANANTGELFF
cdr3_nt: TGTGCCACCGGGGCCAACGCGAACACCGGGGAGCTGTTTTTT

clone_size: -
d_call: TRBD1
j_call: TRBJ2-5
v_call: TRBV5-6
cdr3_aa: CASSPLAFRTGGQETQYF
cdr3_nt: TGTGCCAGCAGCCCCCTTGCGTTCCGGACAGGGGGTCAAGAGACCCAGTACTTC

clone_size: -
d_call: -
j_call: TRBJ2-3
v_call: TRBV11-3
cdr3_aa: CASSEPSRSDTQYF
cdr3_nt: TGTGCCAGCAGCGAACCCTCGAGGTCAGATACGCAGTATTTT

clone_size: -
d_call: TRBD2
j_call: TRBJ2-5
v_call: TRBV7-9
cdr3_aa: CASSLRAGGQETQYF
cdr3_nt: TGTGCCAGCAGCTTACGGGCGGGGGGCCAAGAGACCCAGTACTTC

clone_size: -
d_call: -
j_call: TRBJ1-6
v_call: TRBV6-1
cdr3_aa: CASSESSGYNSPLHF
cdr3_nt: TGTGCCAGCAGTGAATCGAGTGGATATAATTCACCCCTCCACTTT

clone_size: -
d_call: TRBD1
j_call: TRBJ1-1
v_call: TRBV2
cdr3_aa: CASRATGLNTEAFF
cdr3_nt: TGTGCCAGCAGGGCGACAGGGCTAAACACTGAAGCTTTCTTT

clone_size: -
d_call: -
j_call: TRBJ2-7
v_call: TRBV13
cdr3_aa: CASSNVRAYEQYF
cdr3_nt: TGTGCCAGCAGTAATGTACGAGCCTACGAGCAGTACTTC

clone_size: -
d_call: -
j_call: TRBJ1-1
v_call: TRBV6-6
cdr3_aa: CASTPDRFNMNTEAFF
cdr3_nt: TGTGCCAGCACCCCAGACAGGTTTAATATGAACACTGAAGCTTTCTTT

clone_size: once
d_call: -
j_call: TRBJ2-2
v_call: TRBV7-8
cdr3_aa: CASSWGVNTGELFF
cdr3_nt: TGTGCCAGCAGCTGGGGAGTCAACACCGGGGAGCTGTTTTTT

clone_size: -
d_call: -
j_call: TRBJ2-7
v_call: TRBV7-3
cdr3_aa: CASSLSPGGSASYEQYF
cdr3_nt: TGTGCCAGCAGCTTATCTCCAGGGGGGTCAGCCTCCTACGAGCAGTACTTC

clone_size: many
d_call: -
j_call: TRBJ1-4
v_call: TRBV9
cdr3_aa: CASSVGTAGEKLFF
cdr3_nt: TGTGCCAGCAGCGTAGGGACAGCAGGTGAAAAACTGTTTTTT

clone_size: few
d_call: -
j_call: TRBJ1-2
v_call: TRBV10-3
cdr3_aa: CAISESGGGPYGYTF
cdr3_nt: TGTGCCATCAGTGAGTCCGGGGGTGGACCCTATGGCTACACCTTC

clone_size: -
d_call: TRBD1
j_call: TRBJ1-2
v_call: TRBV6-5
cdr3_aa: CASSYGATGGNYGYTF
cdr3_nt: TGTGCCAGCAGTTACGGAGCTACAGGGGGCAACTATGGCTACACCTTC

clone_size: -
d_call: -
j_call: TRBJ2-7
v_call: TRBV7-2
cdr3_aa: CASSLAHSSYEQYF
cdr3_nt: TGTGCCAGCAGCTTAGCGCATAGCTCCTACGAGCAGTACTTC

clone_size: -
d_call: TRBD2
j_call: TRBJ2-7
v_call: TRBV5-1
cdr3_aa: CASSLAGTSGRIEQYF
cdr3_nt: TGCGCCAGCAGCTTGGCCGGGACTAGCGGGAGGATCGAGCAGTACTTC

clone_size: -
d_call: -
j_call: TRBJ1-2
v_call: TRBV2
cdr3_aa: CASSKTGAGYTF
cdr3_nt: TGTGCCAGCAGTAAAACGGGTGCAGGCTACACCTTC

clone_size: -
d_call: -
j_call: TRBJ2-6
v_call: TRBV7-2
cdr3_aa: CASSLDGTSGANVLTF
cdr3_nt: TGTGCCAGCAGCTTAGACGGGACCTCTGGGGCCAACGTCCTGACTTTC

clone_size: -
d_call: -
j_call: TRBJ2-7
v_call: TRBV4-3
cdr3_aa: CASSQHTGPYEQYF
cdr3_nt: TGCGCCAGCAGCCAGCACACAGGCCCCTACGAGCAGTACTTC

clone_size: -
d_call: -
j_call: TRBJ2-5
v_call: TRBV7-9
cdr3_aa: CASSLAAGRQETQYF
cdr3_nt: TGTGCCAGCAGCTTAGCTGCAGGAAGGCAAGAGACCCAGTACTTC

clone_size: -
d_call: -
j_call: TRBJ1-5
v_call: TRBV19
cdr3_aa: CASSTTVNEWPQHF
cdr3_nt: TGTGCCAGTAGTACGACAGTGAATGAGTGGCCCCAGCATTTT

clone_size: -
d_call: -
j_call: TRBJ1-2
v_call: TRBV4-1
cdr3_aa: CASSPLTGRDGYTF
cdr3_nt: TGCGCCAGCAGCCCCTTGACGGGCCGAGATGGCTACACCTTC

clone_size: -
d_call: -
j_call: TRBJ2-2
v_call: TRBV5-1
cdr3_aa: CASSLDSPYTGELFF
cdr3_nt: TGCGCCAGCAGCTTGGACAGTCCCTACACCGGGGAGCTGTTTTTT

clone_size: -
d_call: TRBD1
j_call: TRBJ1-5
v_call: TRBV6-6
cdr3_aa: CASTWGQGSSNQPQHF
cdr3_nt: TGTGCCAGCACGTGGGGACAGGGGTCTAGCAATCAGCCCCAGCATTTT

clone_size: -
d_call: TRBD1
j_call: TRBJ1-3
v_call: TRBV7-2
cdr3_aa: CASSLFGQGRFSGNTIYF
cdr3_nt: TGTGCCAGCAGCTTATTCGGACAGGGACGATTTTCTGGAAACACCATATATTTT

clone_size: -
d_call: -
j_call: TRBJ2-1
v_call: TRBV2
cdr3_aa: CASSFSVEQFF
cdr3_nt: TGTGCCAGCAGTTTTAGCGTGGAGCAGTTCTTC

clone_size: -
d_call: -
j_call: TRBJ2-7
v_call: TRBV6-5
cdr3_aa: CASSSRTIRSSYEQYF
cdr3_nt: TGTGCCAGCAGTTCCAGGACTATCAGGTCCTCCTACGAGCAGTACTTC

clone_size: -
d_call: TRBD1
j_call: TRBJ2-1
v_call: TRBV6-5
cdr3_aa: CASSYGTGYNEQFF
cdr3_nt: TGTGCCAGCAGTTACGGGACAGGCTACAATGAGCAGTTCTTC

clone_size: -
d_call: -
j_call: TRBJ2-7
v_call: TRBV4-1
cdr3_aa: CASSRGQFGSSYEQYF
cdr3_nt: TGCGCCAGCAGCCGAGGACAGTTTGGTTCGTCCTACGAGCAGTACTTC

clone_size: -
d_call: -
j_call: TRBJ2-1
v_call: TRBV10-3
cdr3_aa: CAISEAGVFNEQFF
cdr3_nt: TGTGCCATCAGTGAGGCTGGAGTATTCAATGAGCAGTTCTTC

clone_size: -
d_call: -
j_call: TRBJ1-5
v_call: TRBV29-1
cdr3_aa: CSVEASGDQPQHF
cdr3_nt: TGCAGCGTTGAAGCGTCCGGTGATCAGCCCCAGCATTTT

clone_size: few
d_call: TRBD2
j_call: TRBJ2-7
v_call: TRBV11-2
cdr3_aa: CASSASGVEQYF
cdr3_nt: TGTGCCAGCAGCGCTAGCGGTGTCGAGCAGTACTTC

clone_size: -
d_call: -
j_call: TRBJ1-3
v_call: TRBV7-9
cdr3_aa: CASSSTQGTGSGNTIYF
cdr3_nt: TGTGCCAGCAGCTCTACTCAGGGGACGGGCTCTGGAAACACCATATATTTT

clone_size: -
d_call: -
j_call: TRBJ1-1
v_call: TRBV29-1
cdr3_aa: CSVGGVPTEAFF
cdr3_nt: TGCAGCGTAGGAGGGGTCCCCACTGAAGCTTTCTTT

clone_size: -
d_call: -
j_call: TRBJ2-7
v_call: TRBV12-5
cdr3_aa: CASERGLGEQYF
cdr3_nt: TGTGCTAGTGAAAGGGGTCTGGGCGAGCAGTACTTC

clone_size: -
d_call: -
j_call: TRBJ2-2
v_call: TRBV4-3
cdr3_aa: CASSQAWNPANTGELFF
cdr3_nt: TGCGCCAGCAGCCAAGCTTGGAATCCTGCGAACACCGGGGAGCTGTTTTTT